These 21 T cell receptor beta chains were sequenced from one sample in a study of T-cell memory formation after mild COVID-19. TCRdb reprocessed the 5' RACE reads with MiXCR, giving one entry per CDR3 protein. Of 100,000 to 150,000 distinct CDR3 sequences in the sample, 15% to 20% are singletons; the top ten hold roughly 5%. The sample taken for sequencing was PBMCs or a T cell subset sorted from them (not recorded which). These receptors were taken from a man aged 18 to 35 who had mild COVID-19 (a few samples of this study predate the infection). Cell type and time point are not known.

This clonotype was counted a few times. V and J are TRBV4-3 and TRBJ2-3, with 7 bases matching TRBD2. CDR1 and CDR2 from the germline V gene are LGHNA and YSLEER. With V trimmed by 5 bases and J by 0 bases, 8 bases remained unmatched. The CDR3 totals 16 residues. CDR3 loop: CASSLGASGSTDTQYF. In DNA form, the CDR3 reads TGCGCCAGCAGCTTAGGGGCTAGCGGCAGCACAGATACGCAGTATTTT.

This clonotype was recorded a few times. V gene TRBV10-3 combines with J gene TRBJ1-1, with D hard to call. Germline V gene data show CDR1 as ENHRY and CDR2 as SYGVKD. V was pared by 0 bases and J by 1 base, with 9 bases between. The CDR3 has 15 amino acids. The CDR3 DNA reads as TGTGCCATCAGTGAGTCGGGTCAGTCGAACACTGAAGCTTTCTTT. It translates to CAISESGQSNTEAFF.

The chain is built from TRBV15 and TRBJ2-1; no definite D call. In germline, CDR1 is LNHNV, CDR2 YYDKDF (reference sequence). Trimming removed 3 bases from V and 2 bases from J, with 11 bases in between. The CDR3 loop spans 15 amino acids. The DNA of the CDR3 is TGTGCCACCAGCAGCTTTCTGGAACCCTACAATGAGCAGTTCTTC. Its protein is CATSSFLEPYNEQFF.

The chain couples TRBV9 to TRBJ1-3; the D gene is possibly TRBD1 (5 bases). This CDR3 is 16 amino acids long. Trimming cost V 3 bases and J 0 bases, with 13 bases left between them. Germline CDR1 is SGDLS and CDR2 is YYNGEE. The DNA of the CDR3 is TGTGCCAGCAGCGGCTCCGGGACGGCCTCTGGAAACACCATATATTTT. Protein: CASSGSGTASGNTIYF.

This clonotype has just a few counts. The chain is built from TRBV4-3 and TRBJ2-5; tentatively, D is TRBD1 or TRBD2 (6 bases each). CDR1 and CDR2 (germline): LGHNA, YSLEER. Trimming removed 2 bases from V and 7 bases from J, with 11 bases in between. The CDR3 totals 13 residues. CDR3: CASSQIRGGTQYF. The CDR3 DNA follows: TGCGCCAGCAGCCAAATCAGGGGAGGGACCCAGTACTTC.

V gene TRBV7-9 combines with J gene TRBJ2-2; D remains ambiguous. The CDR3 loop spans 14 amino acids. V lost 5 bases and J 4 bases, leaving 11 bases between the germline ends. Per the germline V gene, CDR1 is SEHNR and CDR2 is FQNEAQ (reference sequence). CDR3: CASSLHLSTGELFF. Written as DNA, the CDR3 is TGTGCCAGCAGCCTACATCTTAGCACCGGGGAGCTGTTTTTT.

This chain uses TRBV4-3 with TRBJ1-2; the D is unclear. The V gene lost 4 bases and the J gene lost 6 bases, with 18 bases spanning the gap. The CDR3 sequence is 15 residues long. The germline V gene has CDR1 LGHNA and CDR2 YSLEER. CDR3 nucleotide sequence: TGCGCCAGCAGCCCGAACTTGGGGAGGAAGGATGGCTACACCTTC. Translated: CASSPNLGRKDGYTF.

The gene calls are TRBV6-5 and TRBJ2-7, with unresolved D. CDR1 MNHEY and CDR2 SVGAGI come from the germline V gene. The CDR3 consists of 12 residues. V lost 0 bases, J lost 6 bases, and 6 bases lay in between. This chain's CDR3 is CASSYSPPEQYF. CDR3 sequence (DNA): TGTGCCAGCAGTTACTCCCCGCCCGAGCAGTACTTC.

The V call is TRBV27, the J call TRBJ2-3; possible D gene TRBD2, 6 bases. V was clipped by 6 bases and J by 2 bases, with 12 bases between them. Germline CDR1 MNHEY, CDR2 SMNVEV (reference sequence). This CDR3 is 14 amino acids long. The CDR3 region is CASSTTRLTDTQYF. The DNA for the CDR3 is TGTGCCAGCAGCACGACTAGGCTCACAGATACGCAGTATTTT.

The V call is TRBV7-9, the J call TRBJ2-1; 11 bases align to TRBD2. Germline values: CDR1 SEHNR, CDR2 FQNEAQ (reference sequence). After removal of 6 bases from V and 4 bases from J, the junction contained 8 bases not matched to a gene. CDR3 length: 16 amino acids. In DNA form, the CDR3 reads TGTGCCAGCAGTCCTCCCCCTAGCGGGGGGTACAATGAGCAGTTCTTC. It yields the protein CASSPPPSGGYNEQFF.

This clonotype has just a few counts. V is TRBV7-9 and J is TRBJ2-5, with D unresolved. Trimming took 7 bases from V and 5 from J, leaving 14 bases between them. Germline V gene sequence: CDR1 SEHNR, CDR2 FQNEAQ (reference sequence). The CDR3 length is 13 residues. The CDR3 sequence: CASKKLGIETQYF. The CDR3 DNA reads TGTGCCAGCAAAAAACTGGGCATTGAGACCCAGTACTTC.

There are a few counts of this clonotype. This chain connects TRBV20-1 to TRBJ1-2, with 8 bases that match TRBD1. This CDR3 comprises 12 residues. V trimming: 6 bases; J trimming: 4 bases; junction bases outside the gene matches: 4. Germline V gives CDR1 DFQATT, CDR2 SNEGSKA (reference sequence). The CDR3 region is CSARTGSYGYTF. As DNA, the CDR3 is TGCAGTGCAAGGACAGGGTCCTATGGCTACACCTTC.

This chain links TRBV5-5 with TRBJ1-1, with 7 bases matching TRBD1. J lost 3 bases, V lost 0 bases, and 5 bases had no gene match. The germline CDR1 and CDR2 sequences are SGHKS and YYEKEE (reference sequence). The CDR3 has 15 residues. The CDR3 here is CASSLVSGGYTEAFF. The CDR3 DNA reads TGTGCCAGCAGCTTGGTATCAGGGGGATACACTGAAGCTTTCTTT.

The gene calls are TRBV20-1 and TRBJ2-7, with D perhaps TRBD2 (5 bases). The V gene's germline CDR1 is DFQATT and CDR2 SNEGSKA (reference sequence). V was clipped by 4 bases and J by 4 bases, with 14 bases between them. This CDR3 has 13 residues. This CDR3 is CSATLATGYEQYF. The CDR3 bases are TGCAGTGCTACTCTTGCGACGGGGTACGAGCAGTACTTC.

This clonotype appeared a few times. The V call is TRBV12-3 or TRBV12-4, the J call TRBJ2-4; D not certain. Trimming pared 2 bases from V and 0 bases from J, leaving 5 bases between. The CDR3 has 14 amino acids. The CDR3 reads CASSLILAKNIQYF. The CDR3 bases are TGTGCCAGCAGTTTAATCTTAGCCAAAAACATTCAGTACTTC.

CDR3: CASSQTGGKLFF. The CDR3 nucleotides read TGTGCCAGCAGCCAGACAGGGGGCAAGCTGTTTTTT. This chain joins TRBV7-9 and TRBJ2-2; TRBD1 matches 10 bases. The ends lost 5 bases at V and 12 bases at J; junction bases unmatched: 3. The CDR3 is 12 residues long. From germline, CDR1 is SEHNR and CDR2 FQNEAQ (reference sequence).

This sequence joins TRBV7-2 and TRBJ2-7, with 10 bases aligning to TRBD1. Per the germline V gene, CDR1 is SGHTA and CDR2 is FQGNSA. There are 14 residues in the CDR3. Trimming took 5 bases from V and 2 from J; bases not matched to a gene: 3. CDR3 sequence (DNA): TGTGCCAGCAGCACCGGACAGGGGGCCTACGAGCAGTACTTC. Translation: CASSTGQGAYEQYF.

This clonotype was seen a handful of times. The rearrangement links TRBV6-5 to TRBJ1-1; D may be TRBD1 (5 bases). V dropped 5 bases and J dropped 4 bases, with 8 bases sitting between them. Germline CDR1 and CDR2: MNHEY and SVGAGI. The CDR3 is 12 amino acids. CDR3: CASSRDFTEAFF. The CDR3 bases are TGTGCCAGCAGTCGGGACTTCACTGAAGCTTTCTTT.

The chain combines TRBV5-6 with TRBJ2-3; D gene ambiguous. V was trimmed by 6 bases and J by 2 bases, leaving 13 bases between them. This CDR3 is 14 amino acids long. CDR1 is SGHDT, CDR2 YYEEEE, per germline. The CDR3 DNA follows: TGTGCCAGCAAACCCGCTGTGACCACAGATACGCAGTATTTT. This sequence encodes CASKPAVTTDTQYF.

V and J are TRBV5-1 and TRBJ1-2; 7 bases are shared with TRBD1. The ends lost 4 bases at V and 2 bases at J; junction bases unmatched: 8. The germline V gene encodes CDR1 SGHRS and CDR2 YFSETQ. There are 15 residues in the CDR3. The CDR3 spells CASSPFDRENYGYTF. CDR3 DNA: TGCGCCAGCAGCCCGTTCGACAGGGAGAACTATGGCTACACCTTC.

CDR3 in DNA: TGCAGTGCGGCCGGGCACTCGCGGGGGACGGAGACCCAGTACTTC. Protein: CSAAGHSRGTETQYF. The V call is TRBV20-1, the J call TRBJ2-5; 7 bases are a match to TRBD2. This CDR3 has 15 amino acids. V trimming: 6 bases; J trimming: 5 bases; junction bases outside the gene matches: 15. Germline loops: CDR1 DFQATT, CDR2 SNEGSKA (reference sequence).